This T cell receptor beta chain came from a study of metastatic and nonmetastatic thyroid tumors. Study background: Across blood and tumor or nodule tissue, repertoires from malignant and benign thyroid patients were compared with one another. General observations from the study: As reported, TCR beta diversity in blood and tumor was significantly higher in malignant thyroid tumors than in benign nodules.

Patients underwent thyroid surgery, and none had received any treatment before it. As processed by the authors: In papillary thyroid cancer, a distant-metastasis classifier was built using CDR3 differences across clinicopathological groups. TCRdb re-processed the PCR reads through MiXCR. The V and J calls shown here were made by TCRdb, not taken from the authors' results. The sample lists 20,000 or so clones; about 21% were seen once. This clone was recorded many times. Its antigen is currently unknown. The CDR3 is 13 amino acids. From germline, CDR1 is GTSNPN and CDR2 SVGIG (reference sequence). V lost 4 bases and J 9 bases, leaving 18 bases between the germline ends.

The chain uses TRBV30 and TRBJ1-1; D is ambiguous. The TCR comes from a male donor with papillary thyroid cancer or a benign thyroid nodule (not recorded which). Some clones in this sample may be carry-over from other donors' samples. Input material: blood. In nucleotides, the CDR3 is TGTGCCTGGAATTATATTCCTCCCTTTCAAGCTTTCTTT. Residues: CAWNYIPPFQAFF.